This T cell receptor (beta chain) comes out of a study of CD8 T cells in Susac syndrome. Per germline, CDR1 SGHRS and CDR2 YFSETQ. V was trimmed by 0 bases and J by 2 bases, leaving 12 bases between them. The CDR3 loop spans 15 amino acids. RNA amounts of 0.5 to 1 ug underwent reverse transcription with random hexamers. One entry per CDR3 protein results from TCRdb running MiXCR on the immunoSEQ multiplex PCR reads. The sample includes about 120,000 distinct CDR3 sequences, 85% to 95% of them seen just once. Sequences were obtained from CD4+ T cells from PBMCs. The chain has TRBV5-1 and TRBJ2-7, with a tentative D call TRBD2 (5 bases). This TCR derives from a human donor with multiple sclerosis. The CDR3, as DNA: TGCGCCAGCAGCTTGGCCTACGGGGAACCCTACGAGCAGTACTTC. This translates into CASSLAYGEPYEQYF.